This TCR beta chain was identified in a study of blood T cell repertoires in COVID-19. Study details: Nucleic acid was either cDNA or gDNA, and it came from T cells, B-cell-depleted T cells, or PBMCs.

This CDR3 is 13 amino acids long. V lost 4 bases, J lost 5 bases, and 11 bases lay in between. In germline, CDR1 is MDHEN, CDR2 SYDVKM. The authors' processing: Estimated nucleated cell counts came from reference gene primer amplification. Clones were read by immunoSEQ multiplex PCR, and TCRdb kept only the in-frame ones, dropping some. V and J calls and clone size are copied from that table; D and trimming were computed from the DNA. The sample lists 130,000 to 150,000 clones, 70% to 90% seen once, with 1.8% in the top ten. Sequenced: peripheral blood. The TCR comes from a man aged 65 to 79 with acute or convalescent COVID-19. V is TRBV28 and J is TRBJ2-5; D may be TRBD2 (5 bases). The CDR3 DNA follows: TGTGCCAGCAGTTGGACTGCCCTGGAGACCCAGTACTTC. Residues: CASSWTALETQYF.